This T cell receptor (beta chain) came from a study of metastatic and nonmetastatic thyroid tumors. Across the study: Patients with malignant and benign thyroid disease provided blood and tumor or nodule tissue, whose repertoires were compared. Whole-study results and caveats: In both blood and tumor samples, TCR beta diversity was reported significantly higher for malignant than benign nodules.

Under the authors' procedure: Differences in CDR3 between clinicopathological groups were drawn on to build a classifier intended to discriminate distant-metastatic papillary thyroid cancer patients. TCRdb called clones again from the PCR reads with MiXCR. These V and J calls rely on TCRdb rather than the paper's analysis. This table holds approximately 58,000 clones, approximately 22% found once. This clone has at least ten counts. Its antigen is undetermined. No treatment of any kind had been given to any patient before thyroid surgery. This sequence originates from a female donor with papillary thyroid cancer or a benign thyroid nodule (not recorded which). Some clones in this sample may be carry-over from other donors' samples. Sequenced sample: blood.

The chain's CDR3 is CASSLGGVGANVLTF. Written as DNA, the CDR3 is TGTGCCAGCAGCTTAGGAGGGGTCGGGGCCAACGTCCTGACTTTC. The chain has TRBV7-9 and TRBJ2-6; D could derive from TRBD1 or TRBD2 (5 bases each). Germline CDR1 and CDR2: SEHNR and FQNEAQ (reference sequence). This CDR3 region has 15 residues. V was shortened by 1 base and J by 4 bases, with 8 bases between the two germline ends.